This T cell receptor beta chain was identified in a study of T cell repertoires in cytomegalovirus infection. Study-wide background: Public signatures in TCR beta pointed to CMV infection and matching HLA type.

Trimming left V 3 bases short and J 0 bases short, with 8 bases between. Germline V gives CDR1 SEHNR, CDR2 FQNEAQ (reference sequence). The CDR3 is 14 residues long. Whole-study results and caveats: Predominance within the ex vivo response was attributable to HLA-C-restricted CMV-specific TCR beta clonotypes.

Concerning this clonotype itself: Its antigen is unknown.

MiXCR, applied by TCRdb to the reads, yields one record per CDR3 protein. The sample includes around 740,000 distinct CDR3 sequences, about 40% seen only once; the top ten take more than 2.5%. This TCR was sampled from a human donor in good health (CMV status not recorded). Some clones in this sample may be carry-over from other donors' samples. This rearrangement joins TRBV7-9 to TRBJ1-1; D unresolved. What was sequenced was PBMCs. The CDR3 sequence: CASSFIGVNTEAFF. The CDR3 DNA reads TGTGCCAGCAGCTTTATCGGGGTGAACACTGAAGCTTTCTTT.